What follows are 19 T cell receptor beta chains derived from one specimen sequenced in a study of blood T cell repertoires in COVID-19. Clones were sequenced by immunoSEQ multiplex PCR, and TCRdb holds only the in-frame ones, with some missing. The table lists some 43,000 clones, roughly 87% of them singletons. Material: peripheral blood. The source of these receptors is a man in his 60s with active COVID-19.

This chain joins TRBV5-4 and TRBJ2-3, with D possibly matching TRBD2 (6 bases). The germline gives CDR1 SGHNT, CDR2 YYREEE (reference sequence). The CDR3 totals 14 residues. V was clipped by 0 bases and J by 4 bases, with 9 bases between them. The CDR3 sequence: CASSLELASDTQYF. CDR3 DNA: TGTGCCAGCAGCTTGGAACTAGCTTCAGATACGCAGTATTTT.

The V call is TRBV29-1, the J call TRBJ2-5, with a possible D match to TRBD2 (7 bases). The CDR3 is 14 amino acids. Trimming pared 4 bases from V and 2 bases from J, leaving 14 bases between. The germline CDR1 and CDR2 sequences are SQVTM and ANQGSEA. The CDR3 DNA follows: TGCAGCGTTGGCGGAGAGGGGGGGCAAGAGACCCAGTACTTC. Amino acids: CSVGGEGGQETQYF. Drawing the rest from reference TRBV29-1 and TRBJ2-5, the complete variable domain is SAVISQKPSRDICQRGTSLTIQCQVDSQVTMMFWYRQQPGQSLTLIATANQGSEATYESGFVIDKFPISRPNLTFSTLTVSNMSPEDSSIYLCSVGGEGGQETQYFGPGTRLLVL.

The genes are TRBV30 and TRBJ1-6, with D unresolved. Germline assignment: CDR1 GTSNPN and CDR2 SVGIG (reference sequence). CDR3 length equals 16 residues. Deletions cut 1 base from V and 7 bases from J, with 17 bases between. The CDR3 region is CAWSALPTVANSPLHF. The CDR3 nucleotides are TGTGCCTGGAGTGCACTCCCCACAGTTGCCAATTCACCCCTCCACTTT.

The V call is TRBV19, the J call TRBJ2-4; TRBD1 might be the D (5 bases). The CDR3 is 19 residues long. Germline V lookup: CDR1 LNHDA, CDR2 SQIVND (reference sequence). Trimming pared 5 bases from V and 0 bases from J, leaving 23 bases between. CDR3 bases: TGTGCCAGTAGTCCCCAAGGGGTTCCGAATTATCGAGCCAAAAACATTCAGTACTTC. Encoded protein: CASSPQGVPNYRAKNIQYF.

The chain links TRBV5-1 to TRBJ2-2; TRBD1 matches 7 bases. Germline trimming cut 6 bases from V and 4 bases from J; bases unmatched to any gene: 9. CDR3 length: 15 amino acids. Germline CDR1 reads SGHRS; CDR2 reads YFSETQ. The CDR3 sequence is CASTVGGAGTGELFF. In nucleotides, the CDR3 is TGCGCCAGCACTGTAGGGGGCGCGGGCACCGGGGAGCTGTTTTTT.

The J gene is TRBJ2-7, the V gene TRBV2; TRBD1 matches at 7 bases. There are 14 residues in the CDR3. The V and J ends lost 7 bases and 1 base, in that order; junction bases with no gene match: 7. Germline V gene lookup returns CDR1 SNHLY and CDR2 FYNNEI. The CDR3: CASKYSGQSYEQYF. Here the CDR3 DNA reads TGTGCCAGCAAGTATTCGGGACAGTCCTACGAGCAGTACTTC.

V gene TRBV5-1 combines with J gene TRBJ2-7; TRBD2 matches at 7 bases. Germline CDR1 SGHRS, CDR2 YFSETQ. CDR3 length equals 14 residues. V was pared by 4 bases and J by 3 bases, with 7 bases of the junction left unmatched. The CDR3 loop reads CASSPGDYNYEQYF. DNA of the CDR3: TGCGCCAGCAGCCCGGGGGACTACAACTACGAGCAGTACTTC.

DNA of the CDR3: TGTGCCAGCAGCCAGGCCGGGACTATCTACAATGAGCAGTTCTTC. Protein: CASSQAGTIYNEQFF. This chain uses TRBV7-9 with TRBJ2-1, with 7 bases fitting TRBD2. Germline loops: CDR1 SEHNR, CDR2 FQNEAQ (reference sequence). With V trimmed by 5 bases and J by 3 bases, 7 bases remained unmatched. The CDR3 length is 15 residues.

This clone was observed a single time. The chain carries TRBV4-1 and TRBJ1-2, with TRBD1 as a possible D gene (6 bases). The CDR3 extends over 15 amino acids. The germline CDR1 and CDR2 sequences are MGHRA and YSYEKL. Trimming stripped 0 bases from V and 6 bases from J, with 14 bases between. Here the CDR3 reads CASSQESRDTDGYTF. The CDR3 DNA is TGCGCCAGCAGCCAAGAGAGTCGGGACACTGATGGCTACACCTTC.

J is TRBJ1-5 and V is TRBV6-2 or TRBV6-3, with a possible D match to TRBD1 (5 bases). This CDR3 has 14 residues. The V and J ends lost 0 bases and 7 bases respectively, with 10 bases between them. CDR1 MNHEY and CDR2 SVGEGT come from the germline V gene. The CDR3 here is CASSYSGGEQPQHF. The CDR3 DNA reads as TGTGCCAGCAGTTACTCCGGGGGTGAGCAGCCCCAGCATTTT.

The rearrangement links TRBV9 to TRBJ1-6, with a weak D call TRBD1 (6 bases). The CDR3 totals 15 residues. Trimming left V 3 bases short and J 7 bases short, with 14 bases between. From germline, CDR1 is SGDLS and CDR2 YYNGEE. Here the CDR3 reads CASSASNRGNSPLHF. The DNA for the CDR3 is TGTGCCAGCAGCGCGTCCAATAGGGGGAATTCACCCCTCCACTTT.

This clone was seen more than once but under ten times. V usage is TRBV28 and J usage is TRBJ1-5; D gene ambiguous. Between the trimmed V and J ends, which lost 6 bases and 6 bases, there was a span of 12 bases. This CDR3 contains 13 residues. Germline CDR1 MDHEN, CDR2 SYDVKM. The CDR3 sequence is CASREVALQPQHF. CDR3 coding DNA: TGTGCCAGCAGGGAGGTGGCACTTCAGCCCCAGCATTTT.

The J gene is TRBJ2-1, the V gene TRBV24-1, with 8 bases lining up with TRBD2. Looked up from germline, CDR1 is KGHDR and CDR2 is SFDVKD. Trimming at V came to 3 bases and at J to 6 bases, leaving 15 bases not matched to a gene. The CDR3 extends over 18 amino acids. The CDR3 protein is CATSDRPGTRSDGNEQFF. The CDR3 nucleotides read TGTGCCACCAGTGATCGTCCCGGGACTAGATCGGATGGCAATGAGCAGTTCTTC.

This rearrangement joins TRBV5-4 to TRBJ2-3; 7 nucleotides match TRBD2. Germline lookup yields CDR1 SGHNT and CDR2 YYREEE (reference sequence). CDR3 length equals 16 residues. After removal of 4 bases from V and 0 bases from J, the junction contained 8 bases not matched to a gene. The CDR3 is CASSAATSRSTDTQYF. DNA for the CDR3: TGTGCCAGCAGCGCCGCGACTAGCCGAAGCACAGATACGCAGTATTTT.

V usage is TRBV5-4 and J usage is TRBJ2-4; 9 bases line up with TRBD2. The CDR3 loop spans 14 amino acids. Germline V lookup: CDR1 SGHNT, CDR2 YYREEE (reference sequence). Trimming removed 4 bases from V and 6 bases from J; junction bases left unmatched: 5. This chain's CDR3 is CASSNSGGLNIQYF. CDR3 sequence (DNA): TGTGCCAGCAGCAACAGCGGGGGGTTAAACATTCAGTACTTC.

This clone was counted between two and nine times. J is TRBJ2-7 and V is TRBV2, with D unresolved. Germline values: CDR1 SNHLY, CDR2 FYNNEI. This CDR3 region has 13 residues. Trimming removed 1 base at V and 6 bases at J, with 10 bases between. The CDR3 protein is CASSEEPTVEQYF. In DNA, the CDR3 is TGTGCCAGCAGTGAAGAGCCCACGGTCGAGCAGTACTTC.

The chain couples TRBV6-1 to TRBJ2-7, with TRBD2 as a possible D gene (7 bases). This CDR3 comprises 14 residues. Trimming took off 1 base at V and 5 bases at J, with 12 bases between the two ends. CDR1 and CDR2 from the germline V gene are MNHNS and SASEGT. Here the CDR3 DNA reads TGTGCCAGCAGTGAAGATTGGCGGGGGCACGAGCAGTACTTC. It encodes CASSEDWRGHEQYF.

The chain employs TRBV9 and TRBJ1-5; no definite D call. The CDR3 is 14 residues long. Germline CDR1 and CDR2: SGDLS and YYNGEE. Trimming shortened V by 0 bases and J by 7 bases, and 11 bases separated the two germline ends. The CDR3 loop is CASSVGGGLQPQHF. The CDR3 coding sequence is TGTGCCAGCAGCGTAGGAGGAGGGCTACAGCCCCAGCATTTT.

The V gene is TRBV9, the J gene TRBJ2-3, with TRBD1 identical over 12 bases. V dropped 5 bases and J dropped 10; count of bases not matched to a gene: 11. CDR3 length equals 15 residues. CDR1 and CDR2 from the germline V gene are SGDLS and YYNGEE. CDR3 DNA: TGTGCCAGCAGTCGAGGGGACAGGGGGCTTAATGCGCAGTATTTT. It codes for CASSRGDRGLNAQYF.